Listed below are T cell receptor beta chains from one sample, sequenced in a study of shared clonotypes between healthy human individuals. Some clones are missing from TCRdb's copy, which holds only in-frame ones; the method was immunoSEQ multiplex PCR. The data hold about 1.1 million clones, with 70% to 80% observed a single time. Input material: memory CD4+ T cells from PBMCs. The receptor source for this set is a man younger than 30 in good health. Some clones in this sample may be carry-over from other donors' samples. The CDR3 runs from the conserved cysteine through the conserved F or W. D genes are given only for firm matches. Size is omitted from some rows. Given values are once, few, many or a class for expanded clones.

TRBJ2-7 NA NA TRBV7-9 TGTGCCAGCAGCCCCCGAGGCAACATATACGAGCAGTACTTC CASSPRGNIYEQYF
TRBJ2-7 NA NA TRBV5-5 TGTGCCAGCAGCTTGACGGTCACGCTCGGGAGTCCCTACGAGCAGTACTTC CASSLTVTLGSPYEQYF
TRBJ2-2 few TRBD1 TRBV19 TGTGCCAGTAGGAAGGGGGACAGGGGCACTCCCGGGGAGCTGTTTTTT CASRKGDRGTPGELFF
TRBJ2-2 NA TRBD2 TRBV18 TGTGCCAGCTCACCTCCCACAGGACTAGCGGGCGGCTCCACCGGGGAGCTGTTTTTT CASSPPTGLAGGSTGELFF
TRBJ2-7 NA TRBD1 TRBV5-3 TGTGCCAGAAGCTTGGTAACAGGGGGCGCTCCCTACGAGCAGTACTTC CARSLVTGGAPYEQYF
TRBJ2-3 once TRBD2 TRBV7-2 TGTGCCAGCAGCTTAGTTTTCACTAGCGGGCCACCTTGGGGTACGCAGTATTTT CASSLVFTSGPPWGTQYF
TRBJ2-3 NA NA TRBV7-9 TGTGCCAGCAGCTTAGGTGTCACCACAGATACGCAGTATTTT CASSLGVTTDTQYF
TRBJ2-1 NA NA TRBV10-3 TGTGCCATCAGTGACCCAGGGTCCTACAATGAGCAGTTCTTC CAISDPGSYNEQFF
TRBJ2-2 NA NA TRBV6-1 TGTGCCGAGGGGGCTAAGCGGGACGGGGAGCTGTTTTTT CAEGAKRDGELFF
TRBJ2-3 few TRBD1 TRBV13 TGTGCCAGCAGCAGGGACAGGGGGGCAGATACGCAGTATTTT CASSRDRGADTQYF